These 8 T cell receptor beta chains share one sample of origin, sequenced in a study of cytomegalovirus exposure and HLA in healthy donors. The PCR used 60 Vbeta and 13 Jbeta primers. Assay used: immunoSEQ multiplex PCR; TCRdb lists only in-frame clones, some missing. The sample has around 90,000 clones; 80% are singletons. Sequenced input: PBMCs. The receptors originated from a man aged 25 to 45 in good health and CMV-seronegative.

This clone has just a few counts. V and J are TRBV4-3 and TRBJ1-2; no clear D. The CDR3 sequence is 14 residues long. Trimming removed 5 bases from V and 7 bases from J, with 17 bases in between. The germline gives CDR1 LGHNA, CDR2 YSLEER. The CDR3: CASSGQAGWGGYTF. For the CDR3, the DNA is TGCGCCAGCAGCGGCCAGGCGGGATGGGGTGGCTACACCTTC.

The chain is built from TRBV4-2 and TRBJ2-1, with 9 bases lining up with TRBD2. CDR3 length: 18 residues. Germline CDR1 LGHNA, CDR2 YNFKEQ. The J segment lost 4 bases and the V segment lost 3 bases, leaving 13 bases of the junction unmatched. The CDR3 DNA is TGTGCCAGCAGCCAGGACTTAAGCGGGAGGACACTGTACAATGAGCAGTTCTTC. As protein: CASSQDLSGRTLYNEQFF.

This chain joins TRBV18 and TRBJ1-2; 9 nucleotides align to TRBD1. Germline V gene lookup returns CDR1 KGHSH and CDR2 LQKENI. Trimming cost V 4 bases and J 4 bases; bases outside gene matches: 7. CDR3 length: 15 residues. The CDR3 DNA sequence: TGTGCCAGCTCACTACTAGGACAGGGGTCCTATGGCTACACCTTC. Translation gives CASSLLGQGSYGYTF. Combining the CDR3 with reference TRBV18 and TRBJ1-2 gives the whole variable domain NAGVMQNPRHLVRRRGQEARLRCSPMKGHSHVYWYRQLPEEGLKFMVYLQKENIIDESGMPKERFSAEFPKEGPSILRIQQVVRGDSAAYFCASSLLGQGSYGYTFGSGTRLTVV.

About this clone: The CDR3 carries no conserved terminal phenylalanine or tryptophan, so it likely arises from a read error. The DNA is omitted, as the CDR3 cannot be located on it reliably, and the CDR3 follows TCRdb's listing. The chain joins TRBV7-9 to TRBJ2-3; no check of the table's D call, TRBD2, against the DNA was made. 13 amino acids form the CDR3, both terminal residues included. Germline assignment: CDR1 SEHNR and CDR2 FQNEAQ (reference sequence). This chain's CDR3 is CASSLETSGAISV.

The chain links TRBV2 to TRBJ2-1; 9 positions match TRBD2. V dropped 1 base and J dropped 3; count of bases not matched to a gene: 16. In germline, CDR1 is SNHLY, CDR2 FYNNEI. The CDR3 has 20 amino acids. The CDR3 DNA reads as TGTGCCAGCAGTGAAGAATGGCTTAGCGGGGGCGTCAAACACTACAATGAGCAGTTCTTC. Protein: CASSEEWLSGGVKHYNEQFF.

Only a few counts were recorded for this clone. The chain links TRBV6-5 to TRBJ1-2, with TRBD1 matching over 7 bases. Germline values: CDR1 MNHEY, CDR2 SVGAGI. V trimming: 6 bases; J trimming: 5 bases; junction bases outside the gene matches: 6. This CDR3 has 13 amino acids. In DNA form, the CDR3 reads TGTGCCAGCAGGGCCACAGGGGCTTATGGCTACACCTTC. It is translated as CASRATGAYGYTF.

As concerns this clone: One junction end disagrees with the germline gene, perhaps due to a read error. This same CDR3 is encoded by further DNA sequences in the sample. Written as DNA, the CDR3 is TGCGCCAGCCAGGTAGGGGCCTACGAGCAGTACTTC. It encodes CASQVGAYEQYF. The V and J genes are TRBV25-1 and TRBJ2-7; TRBD1 might be the D (5 bases). The CDR3 has 12 residues. Germline values: CDR1 MGHDK, CDR2 SYGVNS.

The V and J genes are TRBV6-1 and TRBJ1-5, with D possibly TRBD1 on 6 matching bases. V dropped 8 bases and J dropped 3 bases, with 14 bases sitting between them. Germline-derived CDR1 and CDR2 are MNHNS and SASEGT. The CDR3 is 14 amino acids. CDR3 region: CASGDIGFNQPQHF. CDR3 sequence (DNA): TGTGCCAGCGGGGACATTGGCTTCAATCAGCCCCAGCATTTT.